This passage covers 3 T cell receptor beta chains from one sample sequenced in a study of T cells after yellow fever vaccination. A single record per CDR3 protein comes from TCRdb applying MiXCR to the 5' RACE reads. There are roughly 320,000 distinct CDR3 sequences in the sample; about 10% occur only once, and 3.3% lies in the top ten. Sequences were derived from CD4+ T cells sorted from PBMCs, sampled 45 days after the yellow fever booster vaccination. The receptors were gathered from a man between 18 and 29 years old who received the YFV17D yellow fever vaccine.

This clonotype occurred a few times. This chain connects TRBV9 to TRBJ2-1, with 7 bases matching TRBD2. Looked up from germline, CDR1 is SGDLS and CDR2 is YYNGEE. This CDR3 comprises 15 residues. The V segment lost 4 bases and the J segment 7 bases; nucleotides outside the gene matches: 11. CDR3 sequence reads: CASSTRSGGINEQFF. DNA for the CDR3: TGTGCCAGCAGCACCCGCTCCGGGGGGATTAATGAGCAGTTCTTC. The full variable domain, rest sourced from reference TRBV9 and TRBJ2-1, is DSGVTQTPKHLITATGQRVTLRCSPRSGDLSVYWYQQSLDQGLQFLIQYYNGEERAKGNILERFSAQQFPDLHSELNLSSLELGDSALYFCASSTRSGGINEQFFGPGTRLTVL.

The chain's CDR3 is CASSGRGDEKLFF. In DNA form, the CDR3 reads TGTGCCAGCAGCGGAAGGGGAGATGAAAAACTGTTTTTT. J is TRBJ1-4 and V is TRBV11-2, with D possibly being TRBD1 (5 bases). V was clipped by 5 bases and J by 6 bases, with 10 bases between them. The CDR3 covers 13 residues. In germline, CDR1 is SGHAT, CDR2 FQNNGV.

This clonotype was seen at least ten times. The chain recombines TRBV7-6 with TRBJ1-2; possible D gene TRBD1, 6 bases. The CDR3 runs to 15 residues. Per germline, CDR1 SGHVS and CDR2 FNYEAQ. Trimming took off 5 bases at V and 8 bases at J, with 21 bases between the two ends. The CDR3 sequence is CASSQFEGGSGGYTF. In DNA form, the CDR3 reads TGTGCCAGCAGCCAATTCGAGGGGGGGTCTGGCGGCTACACCTTC.